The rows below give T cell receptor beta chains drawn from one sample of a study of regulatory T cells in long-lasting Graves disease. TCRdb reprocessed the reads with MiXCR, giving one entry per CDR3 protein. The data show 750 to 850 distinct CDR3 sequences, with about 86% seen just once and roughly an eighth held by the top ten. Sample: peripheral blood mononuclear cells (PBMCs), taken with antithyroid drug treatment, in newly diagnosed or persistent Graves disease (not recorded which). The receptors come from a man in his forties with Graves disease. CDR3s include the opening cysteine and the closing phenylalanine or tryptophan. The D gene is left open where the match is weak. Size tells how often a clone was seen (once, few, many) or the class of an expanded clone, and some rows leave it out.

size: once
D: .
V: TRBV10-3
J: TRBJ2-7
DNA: TGTGCCATCGCGGGCAGTCCCTACGAGCAGTACTTC
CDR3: CAIAGSPYEQYF

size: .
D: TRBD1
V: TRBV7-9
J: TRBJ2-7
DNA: TGTGCCAGCAGCGGAGGGGACAGGGAATTCGATGAGCAGTACTTC
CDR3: CASSGGDREFDEQYF

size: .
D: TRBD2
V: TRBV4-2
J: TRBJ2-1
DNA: TGTGCCAGCAGTTCCCCTCGCGGGAGCTCCTACAATGAGCAGTTCTTC
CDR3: CASSSPRGSSYNEQFF

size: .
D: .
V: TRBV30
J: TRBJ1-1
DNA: TGTGCCTGGAGACCCTGGGAAGCCAGGTACACTGAAGCTTTCTTT
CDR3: CAWRPWEARYTEAFF

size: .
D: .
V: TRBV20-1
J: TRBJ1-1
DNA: TGCAGTGCTAGAGATGGTGCGAACACTGAAGCTTTCTTT
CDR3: CSARDGANTEAFF

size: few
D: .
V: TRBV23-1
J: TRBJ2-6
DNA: TGCGCCAGCAGACGACAGAGCTCTGGGGCCAACGTCCTGACTTTC
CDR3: CASRRQSSGANVLTF

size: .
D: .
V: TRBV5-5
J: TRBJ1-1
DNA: TGTGCCAGCAGCTTATGGCAGGGTTCGGATGAAGCTTTCTTT
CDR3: CASSLWQGSDEAFF

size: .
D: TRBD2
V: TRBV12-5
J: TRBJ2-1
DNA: TGTGCTAGTCCCCCAGCGGGAGGAGGTTACAATGAGCAGTTCTTC
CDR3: CASPPAGGGYNEQFF

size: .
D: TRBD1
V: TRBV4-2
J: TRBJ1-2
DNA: TGTGCCAGCGCCAAGGGGGCGCAGGACTATGGCTACACCTTC
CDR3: CASAKGAQDYGYTF

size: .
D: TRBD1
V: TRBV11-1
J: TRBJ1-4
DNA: TGTGCCAGCAGCTCCCCAGGGGGCAGGGAAAAACTGTTTTTT
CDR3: CASSSPGGREKLFF

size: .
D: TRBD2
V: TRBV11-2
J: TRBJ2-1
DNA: TGTGCCAGCAGCTCAAATAGCGGGAGCTCCTACAATGAGCAGTTCTTT
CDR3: CASSSNSGSSYNEQFF

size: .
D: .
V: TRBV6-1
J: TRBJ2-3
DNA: TGTGCCACGGAAAGTGGGTACACAGATACGCAGTATTTT
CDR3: CATESGYTDTQYF

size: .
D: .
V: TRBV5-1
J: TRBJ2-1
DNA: TGCGCCAGCAGCGCTGTTGGCGGGAACGATGAGCAGTTCTTC
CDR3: CASSAVGGNDEQFF

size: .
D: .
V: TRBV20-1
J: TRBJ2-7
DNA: TGCAGTGCCTCAGACAGGCCTTCCTACGAGCAGTACTTC
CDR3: CSASDRPSYEQYF

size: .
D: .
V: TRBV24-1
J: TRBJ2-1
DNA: TGTGCCACCAGTGATTTTTCCCCGAGCTCCTACAATGAGCAGTTCTTC
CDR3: CATSDFSPSSYNEQFF

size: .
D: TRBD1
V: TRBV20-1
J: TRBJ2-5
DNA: TGTAGTGCTAGGTCAAAGACAGGGTGGCAAGAGACCCAGTACTTC
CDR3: CSARSKTGWQETQYF

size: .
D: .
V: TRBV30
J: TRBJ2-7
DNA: TGTGCCTGGAGTCGACCGACCTACGAGCAGTACTTC
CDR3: CAWSRPTYEQYF

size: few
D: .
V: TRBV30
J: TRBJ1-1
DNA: TGTGCCTGGAGGCCGATCATGAACACTGAAGCTTTCTTT
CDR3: CAWRPIMNTEAFF

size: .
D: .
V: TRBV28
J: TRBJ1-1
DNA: TGTGCCAGCAAGGGGCAGATCCAAGCTTTCTTT
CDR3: CASKGQIQAFF

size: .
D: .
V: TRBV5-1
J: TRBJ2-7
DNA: TGCGCCAGCAGCTTCGGGACCCGATCCGAGCAGTACTTC
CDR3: CASSFGTRSEQYF

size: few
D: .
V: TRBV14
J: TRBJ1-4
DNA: TGTGCCAGCAGCCAAGATCGGGGGCACGGTGAAAAACTGTTTTTT
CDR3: CASSQDRGHGEKLFF

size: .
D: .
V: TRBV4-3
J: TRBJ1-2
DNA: TGCGCCAGCAGCCAGGGGGCCAGCTATGGCTACACCTTC
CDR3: CASSQGASYGYTF

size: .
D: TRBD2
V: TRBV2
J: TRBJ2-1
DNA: TGTGCCAGCAGTCGGGGGGGTGAGCAGTTCTTC
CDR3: CASSRGGEQFF

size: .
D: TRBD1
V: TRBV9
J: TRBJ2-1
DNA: TGTGCCAGCAGCGTAGGGACAGGGGTTCATGAGCAGTTCTTC
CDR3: CASSVGTGVHEQFF

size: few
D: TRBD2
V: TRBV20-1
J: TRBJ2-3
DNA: TGCAGTGCTACCCGACTAGCGGACCCTCGGAGTACGCAGTATTTT
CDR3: CSATRLADPRSTQYF

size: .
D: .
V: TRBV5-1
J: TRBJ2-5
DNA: TGCGCCAGCAGCTCGGAAGGGCCCGACCAAGAGACCCAGTACTTC
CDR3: CASSSEGPDQETQYF

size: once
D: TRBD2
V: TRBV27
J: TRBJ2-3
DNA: TGTGCCAGCAAACCCCTGGGGGCTAGCGGGAGTACAGATACGCAGTATTTT
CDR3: CASKPLGASGSTDTQYF

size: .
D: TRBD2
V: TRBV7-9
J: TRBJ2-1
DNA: TGTGCCAGCAGCTTAGCAGCGGGACTAGCGGGACTCTACAATGAGCAGTTCTTC
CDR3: CASSLAAGLAGLYNEQFF

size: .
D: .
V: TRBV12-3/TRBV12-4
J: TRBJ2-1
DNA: TGTGCCAGCACCTACGGGGGTAATGAGCAGTTCTTC
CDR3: CASTYGGNEQFF

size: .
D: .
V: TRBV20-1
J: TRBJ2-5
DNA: TGCAGTGCAAAAGCGGGCTTAGAGACCCAGTACTTC
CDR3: CSAKAGLETQYF

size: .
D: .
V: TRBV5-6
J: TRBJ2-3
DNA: TGTGCCAGCAGCTTTTTAGAGGAAAGCACAGATACGCAGTATTTT
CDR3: CASSFLEESTDTQYF

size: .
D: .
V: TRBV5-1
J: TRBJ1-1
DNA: TGCGCCAGCAGCTTGGAGGGTGTGGGTTCGACTGAAGCTTTCTTT
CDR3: CASSLEGVGSTEAFF

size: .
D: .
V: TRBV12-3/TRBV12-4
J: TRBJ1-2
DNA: TGTGCCAGCAGTTTGGGGTCTGGCTACACCTTC
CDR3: CASSLGSGYTF

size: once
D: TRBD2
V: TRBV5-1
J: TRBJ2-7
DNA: TGCGCCAGCAGCGTTTCGGGGACTAGCGTTTACGAGCAGTACTTC
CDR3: CASSVSGTSVYEQYF

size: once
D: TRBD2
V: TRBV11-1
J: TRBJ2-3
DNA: TGTGCCAGCAGCTTAATGGCGGGAGGTAGCACAGATACGCAGTATTTT
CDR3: CASSLMAGGSTDTQYF

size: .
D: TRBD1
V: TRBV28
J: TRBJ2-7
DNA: TGTGCCAGCAGTCCCCCCGACAGGGCTTACGAGCAGTACTTC
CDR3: CASSPPDRAYEQYF

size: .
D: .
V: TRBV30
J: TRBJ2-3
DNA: TGTGCCTGGAGACGGGGGCGCGTAGATACGCAGTATTTT
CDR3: CAWRRGRVDTQYF

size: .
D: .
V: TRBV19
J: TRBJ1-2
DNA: TGTGCCAGTAGTCCCCGTCCGGACAGTCCGTACTATGGCTACACCTTC
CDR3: CASSPRPDSPYYGYTF

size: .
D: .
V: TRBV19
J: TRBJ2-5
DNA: TGTGCCAGTAGTCACGCAGGTGGAGAGACCCAGTACTTC
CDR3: CASSHAGGETQYF

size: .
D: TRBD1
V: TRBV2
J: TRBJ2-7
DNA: TGTGCCAGCAGTGAAGGGGACAGGGGGCAGTACTTC
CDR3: CASSEGDRGQYF

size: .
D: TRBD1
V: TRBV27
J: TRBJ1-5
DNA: TGTGCCAGCAATCCACAGGGGCTTAGCAATCAGCCCCAGCATTTT
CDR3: CASNPQGLSNQPQHF

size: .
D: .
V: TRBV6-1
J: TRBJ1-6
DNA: TGTGCCAGCAGTGACAACGGCTGGTCCTATAATTCACCCCTCCACTTT
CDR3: CASSDNGWSYNSPLHF

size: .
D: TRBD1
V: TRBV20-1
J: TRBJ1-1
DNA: TGCAGTGCTACCCCACAGACAGGGGGCACTGAAGCTTTCTTT
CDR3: CSATPQTGGTEAFF

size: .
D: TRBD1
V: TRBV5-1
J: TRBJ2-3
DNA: TGCGCCAGCAGCTTGACAGGGGTCACAGATACGCAGTATTTT
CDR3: CASSLTGVTDTQYF